This T cell receptor beta chain emerged from a study of blood T cell repertoires in COVID-19. At the level of the study: Whether acute or convalescent, the COVID-19 samples came from the United States, Italy and Spain.

Researchers sorted participants into cohorts using their self-reported clinical history. The repertoire was sequenced with immunoSEQ multiplex PCR; TCRdb's copy has only in-frame clones and lacks some. The top ten clones hold 0.95% to 1.1% of a sample with 350,000 or so clones, about 90% of them seen once. This clone was picked up a small number of times. This CDR3 contains 12 residues. Trimming pared 2 bases from V and 2 bases from J, leaving 4 bases between. CDR1 is SGHTS and CDR2 is YDEGEE in the germline V gene. V is TRBV5-8 and J is TRBJ1-2; D not resolved. The sequence was collected from a woman aged 30 to 39 who had been exposed to COVID-19. Sequences were obtained from PBMCs or T cells enriched from blood (not recorded which). CDR3 in amino acids: CASSFRNYGYTF. CDR3 DNA: TGTGCCAGCAGCTTTCGGAACTATGGCTACACCTTC.